These 27 T cell receptor beta chains were sequenced from one sample in a study of blood T cell repertoires in COVID-19. Assay used: immunoSEQ multiplex PCR; TCRdb lists only in-frame clones, some missing. In the table there are around 300,000 clones, more than 75% of which are singletons. The sample comprised peripheral blood. The receptors come from a woman in her 50s with active or convalescent COVID-19.

This chain links TRBV18 with TRBJ2-1, with TRBD1 as a possible D gene (5 bases). The CDR3 contains 13 residues. V gave up 6 bases and J gave up 4 bases, with 10 bases separating them. Per the germline V gene, CDR1 is KGHSH and CDR2 is LQKENI. CDR3 sequence (DNA): TGTGCCAGCTCTCAGACAGAGTACAATGAGCAGTTCTTC. Protein product: CASSQTEYNEQFF.

The chain recombines TRBV28 with TRBJ1-2; no definite D call. The ends were cut back, 4 bases at V and 6 bases at J, with 12 bases in the middle. The CDR3 covers 13 residues. Germline CDR1 MDHEN, CDR2 SYDVKM. The CDR3 loop reads CASSSTNIHGYTF. The CDR3 coding sequence is TGTGCCAGCAGTTCGACAAATATCCATGGCTACACCTTC.

The sample holds a few counts of this clone. The rearrangement links TRBV5-4 to TRBJ1-2; TRBD1 might be the D (6 bases). Trimming pared 3 bases from V and 2 bases from J, leaving 14 bases between. CDR3 length equals 15 residues. Germline V lookup: CDR1 SGHNT, CDR2 YYREEE (reference sequence). CDR3 protein: CASSSTLRGNYGYTF. In DNA form, the CDR3 reads TGTGCCAGCAGCTCCACCCTCAGGGGCAACTATGGCTACACCTTC. The full variable domain, rest sourced from reference TRBV5-4 and TRBJ1-2, is ETGVTQSPTHLIKTRGQQVTLRCSSQSGHNTVSWYQQALGQGPQFIFQYYREEENGRGNFPPRFSGLQFPNYSSELNVNALELDDSALYLCASSSTLRGNYGYTFGSGTRLTVV.

This clone was detected a few times. The rearrangement links TRBV10-3 to TRBJ1-2; perhaps TRBD1 as D (5 bases). The V end was cut by 10 bases, the J end by 6 bases, with 18 bases between. This CDR3 is 13 amino acids long. In germline, CDR1 is ENHRY, CDR2 SYGVKD. This CDR3 reads CATSPGEGDGYTF. The CDR3 DNA reads TGTGCCACCAGCCCGGGGGAGGGAGATGGCTACACCTTC.

This clone was observed a single time. V and J are TRBV6-6 and TRBJ2-7; 7 bases match TRBD1. The V gene end was trimmed by 10 bases and the J gene end by 2 bases; junction bases not matched to a gene: 8. This CDR3 has 13 amino acids. Germline CDR1 and CDR2: MNHNY and SVGAGI (reference sequence). The CDR3 loop is CATLLQGAYEQYF. CDR3 coding DNA: TGTGCCACCCTACTCCAGGGGGCCTACGAGCAGTACTTC.

This clone was observed a single time. The chain combines TRBV18 with TRBJ2-2, with TRBD2 as a possible D gene (5 bases). The CDR3 totals 17 residues. With 3 bases removed from V and 0 bases from J, the gap between germline ends came to 14 bases. CDR1 KGHSH and CDR2 LQKENI come from the germline V gene. CDR3 nucleotides: TGTGCCAGCTCACCCGAGGTCGACGGGGCGAACACCGGGGAGCTGTTTTTT. Translated, it gives CASSPEVDGANTGELFF.

The CDR3 DNA reads as TGTGCCAGCAGCTTAAGTGAGAATGGCTACACCTTC. Protein product: CASSLSENGYTF. V gene TRBV7-9 combines with J gene TRBJ1-2; D not resolved. With 2 bases removed from V and 6 bases from J, the gap between germline ends came to 7 bases. The CDR3 runs 12 residues. From germline, CDR1 is SEHNR and CDR2 FQNEAQ (reference sequence).

The chain employs TRBV24-1 and TRBJ1-4; D not certain. Germline V gene sequence: CDR1 KGHDR, CDR2 SFDVKD. The CDR3 consists of 17 residues. V was pared by 1 base and J by 3 bases, with 14 bases between. The CDR3 coding sequence is TGTGCCACCAGTGATTTATGCCCCCGGCGGGCTAATGAAAAACTGTTTTTT. Amino acids: CATSDLCPRRANEKLFF.

This clone showed up just a few times. This rearrangement joins TRBV7-9 to TRBJ1-2, with 9 positions matching TRBD1. V lost 5 bases, J lost 0 bases, and 7 bases stayed unmatched. The CDR3 has 16 amino acids. Germline V lookup: CDR1 SEHNR, CDR2 FQNEAQ (reference sequence). CDR3 coding DNA: TGTGCCAGCAGCCACCAGACAGGGGGGACTAACTATGGCTACACCTTC. Translation gives CASSHQTGGTNYGYTF.

This clone was picked up a small number of times. The CDR3, as DNA: TGTGCCAGCAGTTTCGGACTAATTTACAATGAGCAGTTCTTC. As protein: CASSFGLIYNEQFF. This sequence joins TRBV6-2 or TRBV6-3 and TRBJ2-1; tentatively, D is TRBD2 (6 bases). Germline-derived CDR1 and CDR2 are MNHEY and SVGEGT. With 4 bases removed from V and 4 bases from J, the gap between germline ends came to 11 bases. The length of the CDR3 is 14 residues.

This chain joins TRBV5-8 and TRBJ1-4, with 9 bases aligning to TRBD1. This CDR3 is 15 amino acids long. Germline trimming cut 4 bases from V and 6 bases from J; bases unmatched to any gene: 7. Germline V CDR1 and CDR2: SGHTS, YDEGEE. The CDR3, as DNA: TGTGCCAGCAGCCGGGGACAGGGTCGGGATGAAAAACTGTTTTTT. Translated: CASSRGQGRDEKLFF.

The CDR3 sequence is CASSQDVRDRDSYSNQPQHF. CDR3 nucleotide sequence: TGTGCCAGCAGCCAAGATGTTAGGGACAGGGACTCCTATAGCAATCAGCCCCAGCATTTT. The chain combines TRBV3-1 (or the pseudogene TRBV3-2) with TRBJ1-5, with TRBD1 identical over 9 bases. This CDR3 contains 20 residues. The J segment lost 0 bases and the V segment lost 0 bases, leaving 12 bases of the junction unmatched. CDR1 LGHDT and CDR2 YNNKEL come from the germline V gene (reference sequence).

This clone was seen once. The chain carries TRBV5-1 and TRBJ2-2, with 15 nucleotides matching TRBD2. The CDR3 length is 19 residues. The V and J ends lost 4 bases and 5 bases, in that order; junction bases with no gene match: 12. Per germline, CDR1 SGHRS and CDR2 YFSETQ. As DNA, the CDR3 is TGCGCCAGCAGCCCATGGACTAGCGGGGGGGGAGAACGTACCGGGGAGCTGTTTTTT. Translation: CASSPWTSGGGERTGELFF.

The rearrangement links TRBV18 to TRBJ2-3, with 7 bases lining up with TRBD2. The CDR3 is 16 amino acids. Unmatched junction bases numbered 8, after V lost 4 bases and J lost 1 base. Germline loops: CDR1 KGHSH, CDR2 LQKENI. The CDR3 nucleotides read TGTGCCAGCTCACTACCCGAGGCGGGGGGCACAGATACGCAGTATTTT. Translation gives CASSLPEAGGTDTQYF.

This chain joins TRBV27 and TRBJ1-4, with D maybe TRBD1 (5 bases). Trimming cost V 3 bases and J 0 bases, with 14 bases left between them. The CDR3 covers 17 residues. CDR1 MNHEY and CDR2 SMNVEV come from the germline V gene (reference sequence). CDR3 sequence: CASSFMRGGATNEKLFF. CDR3 DNA: TGTGCCAGCAGTTTCATGCGGGGAGGGGCAACTAATGAAAAACTGTTTTTT.

V is TRBV13 and J is TRBJ2-7; perhaps TRBD1 as D (5 bases). CDR1 PRHDT and CDR2 FYEKMQ come from the germline V gene (reference sequence). The CDR3 totals 14 residues. V was shortened by 5 bases and J by 1 base, with 12 bases between the two germline ends. CDR3 residues: CASSRTDTSYEQYF. In nucleotides, the CDR3 is TGTGCCAGCAGCCGAACGGACACGTCCTACGAGCAGTACTTC.

The chain links TRBV19 to TRBJ1-5, with 7 bases identical to TRBD1. The germline CDR1 and CDR2 sequences are LNHDA and SQIVND (reference sequence). With V trimmed by 6 bases and J by 2 bases, 4 bases remained unmatched. This CDR3 spans 14 amino acids. CDR3 DNA: TGTGCCAGTAGGTCTACAGGGGGCAATCAGCCCCAGCATTTT. It yields the protein CASRSTGGNQPQHF.

The chain uses TRBV6-5 and TRBJ1-5; 7 nucleotides line up with TRBD1. Germline-derived CDR1 and CDR2 are MNHEY and SVGAGI. V gave up 6 bases and J gave up 3 bases; unmatched junction bases: 5. The CDR3 is 14 amino acids. CDR3 loop: CASSHRGFNQPQHF. CDR3 coding DNA: TGTGCCAGCAGCCACAGGGGTTTCAATCAGCCCCAGCATTTT.

This chain connects TRBV5-1 to TRBJ2-3; 13 bases map to TRBD2. Germline V gene data show CDR1 as SGHRS and CDR2 as YFSETQ. CDR3 length: 15 residues. Germline trimming cut 7 bases from V and 4 bases from J; bases unmatched to any gene: 6. CDR3 residues: CASGTSGGAPDTQYF. Here the CDR3 DNA reads TGCGCCAGCGGAACTAGCGGGGGGGCTCCAGATACGCAGTATTTT.

V is TRBV15 and J is TRBJ1-5; 7 nucleotides match TRBD1. Germline assignment: CDR1 LNHNV and CDR2 YYDKDF (reference sequence). There are 14 residues in the CDR3. J lost 4 bases, V lost 5 bases, and 5 bases had no gene match. CDR3 nucleotide sequence: TGTGCCACCAGCCCCGGGACAGAAAATCAGCCCCAGCATTTT. Its translation: CATSPGTENQPQHF.

In this sample, this clone turned up once. The CDR3 DNA follows: TGTGCCAGCAGCGCCGAAGCTCAACTTAGCGGGGCATCGAACACCGGGGAGCTGTTTTTT. Protein: CASSAEAQLSGASNTGELFF. The V gene is TRBV9, the J gene TRBJ2-2; TRBD2 agrees at 8 bases. The germline V gene encodes CDR1 SGDLS and CDR2 YYNGEE. This CDR3 is 20 amino acids long. Germline trimming cut 3 bases from V and 0 bases from J; bases unmatched to any gene: 16.

With respect to this clone: Distinct nucleotide sequences in the sample also encode this CDR3. The chain has TRBV11-2 and TRBJ2-1; 7 nucleotides line up with TRBD1. The germline V gene encodes CDR1 SGHAT and CDR2 FQNNGV. This CDR3 region has 15 residues. V gave up 2 bases and J gave up 2 bases; unmatched junction bases: 3. Here the CDR3 DNA reads TGTGCCAGCAGCTTATCGGGACAGACCTACAATGAGCAGTTCTTC. This translates into CASSLSGQTYNEQFF.

J is TRBJ2-1 and V is TRBV5-4; D is perhaps TRBD2 (6 bases). CDR3 length: 15 amino acids. The germline CDR1 and CDR2 sequences are SGHNT and YYREEE (reference sequence). The V gene lost 0 bases and the J gene lost 8 bases, with 15 bases spanning the gap. Here the CDR3 reads CASSLGLGANDEQFF. In DNA form, the CDR3 reads TGTGCCAGCAGCTTGGGACTAGGCGCCAACGATGAGCAGTTCTTC. The whole variable domain, filled in from reference TRBV5-4 and TRBJ2-1, reads ETGVTQSPTHLIKTRGQQVTLRCSSQSGHNTVSWYQQALGQGPQFIFQYYREEENGRGNFPPRFSGLQFPNYSSELNVNALELDDSALYLCASSLGLGANDEQFFGPGTRLTVL.

The count of this clone is one. The chain employs TRBV30 and TRBJ1-4; weak D call: TRBD1 (5 bases). The V gene lost 2 bases and the J gene lost 6 bases, with 13 bases spanning the gap. The CDR3 has 14 amino acids. Germline assignment: CDR1 GTSNPN and CDR2 SVGIG (reference sequence). The CDR3 coding sequence is TGTGCCTGGAGTTTCAGGGATTGGTATGAAAAACTGTTTTTT. Translated, it gives CAWSFRDWYEKLFF.

The V and J genes are TRBV27 and TRBJ2-7; 10 bases line up with TRBD1. CDR3 size: 14 residues. Germline assignment: CDR1 MNHEY and CDR2 SMNVEV (reference sequence). With V trimmed by 3 bases and J by 6 bases, 5 bases remained unmatched. The CDR3 DNA reads as TGTGCCAGCAGTTTGGGACAGGGGTTGCTCGAGCAGTACTTC. Protein: CASSLGQGLLEQYF.

J is TRBJ1-6 and V is TRBV6-5; TRBD1 aligns across 10 bases. CDR3 size: 14 residues. V shed 5 bases, J shed 7 bases, and the junction held 2 bases outside the gene matches. Germline V lookup: CDR1 MNHEY, CDR2 SVGAGI. The CDR3 nucleotides read TGTGCCAGCAGTCCGGACAGGGGGAATTCACCCCTCCACTTT. This encodes CASSPDRGNSPLHF.

The rearrangement uses TRBV30 and TRBJ2-1; 9 positions match TRBD2. Losses at the gene ends were 3 bases for V and 0 bases for J; bases not matched to a gene: 3. This CDR3 is 15 amino acids long. Germline V lookup: CDR1 GTSNPN, CDR2 SVGIG (reference sequence). The CDR3 region is CAWSRSGGSYNEQFF. The CDR3 DNA reads as TGTGCCTGGAGCCGTAGCGGGGGCTCCTACAATGAGCAGTTCTTC.